This entry features one T cell receptor beta chain sequence. CDR3 length: 14 amino acids. Germline lookup yields CDR1 ENHRY and CDR2 SYGVKD. The trim removed 6 bases at V and 3 bases at J, leaving 6 bases unmatched. The data were taken from a study of lymphopenia after photon versus proton radiotherapy. Profiling relied on immunoSEQ multiplex PCR, and the TCRdb table lists in-frame clones only, not all of them. The profile shows some 40,000 clones, around 84% of them singletons. This clonotype originated in a woman aged 70-85 years with pancreatic cancer. Some clones in this sample may be carry-over from other donors' samples. The chain employs TRBV10-3 and TRBJ2-3; 7 bases align to TRBD1. The sequences come from peripheral blood, collected from a patient treated with proton-based radiotherapy. Here the CDR3 reads CAISHQGVTDTQYF. CDR3 in DNA: TGTGCCATCAGCCATCAGGGGGTGACAGATACGCAGTATTTT.